The clone carrying this TCR beta chain was seen a single time. Its antigen is currently unknown. These data are taken from a study of pediatric ulcerative colitis. Notes on the study in general: Repertoires came from total lymphocyte DNA, so rare subsets like regulatory T cells may be missed.

The data were produced by immunoSEQ multiplex PCR, yet TCRdb's version contains in-frame clones alone and is incomplete. Counted here are 45,000 to 55,000 clones, more than 60% occurring once; the ten biggest clones make up about 4%. One to two pinch biopsies were taken from the rectum during colonoscopy. Looked up from germline, CDR1 is SGHTA and CDR2 is FQGNSA. The CDR3 runs 13 residues. Between the trimmed V and J ends, which lost 3 bases and 0 bases, there was a span of 5 bases. The TCR sequence derives from a girl aged 5 to 17 with moderate ulcerative colitis. This sequence joins TRBV7-2 and TRBJ1-1; D is unresolved. The specimen sequenced was gut tissue. This chain's CDR3 is CASSFTMNTEAFF. CDR3 sequence (DNA): TGTGCCAGCAGCTTCACTATGAACACTGAAGCTTTCTTT. The full variable domain, rest sourced from reference TRBV7-2 and TRBJ1-1, is GAGVSQSPSNKVTEKGKDVELRCDPISGHTALYWYRQSLGQGLEFLIYFQGNSAPDKSGLPSDRFSAERTGGSVSTLTIQRTQQEDSAVYLCASSFTMNTEAFFGQGTRLTVV.